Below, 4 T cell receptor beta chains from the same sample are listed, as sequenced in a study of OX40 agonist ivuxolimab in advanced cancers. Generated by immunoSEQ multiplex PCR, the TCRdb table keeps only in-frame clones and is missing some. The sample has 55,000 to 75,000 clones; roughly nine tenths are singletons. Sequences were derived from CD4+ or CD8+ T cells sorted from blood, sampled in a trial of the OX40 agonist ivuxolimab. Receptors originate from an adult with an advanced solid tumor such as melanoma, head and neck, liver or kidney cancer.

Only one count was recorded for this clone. The chain's CDR3 is CASSLAWDTEFTDTQYF. The CDR3 nucleotides read TGTGCCAGCAGCTTAGCGTGGGATACTGAATTCACAGATACGCAGTATTTT. The rearrangement uses TRBV7-6 and TRBJ2-3, with D unresolved. V dropped 0 bases and J dropped 2 bases, with 15 bases sitting between them. The CDR3 covers 17 residues. Looked up from germline, CDR1 is SGHVS and CDR2 is FNYEAQ.

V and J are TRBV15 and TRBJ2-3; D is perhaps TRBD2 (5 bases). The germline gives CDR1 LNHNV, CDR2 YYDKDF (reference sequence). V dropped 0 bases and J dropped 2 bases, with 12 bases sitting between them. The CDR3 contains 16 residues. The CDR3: CATSREGTGNTDTQYF. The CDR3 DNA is TGTGCCACCAGCAGAGAAGGAACGGGGAACACAGATACGCAGTATTTT.

CDR3 bases: TGTGCCAGCAGTTTGGTTCAGCTCGAGCAGTACTTC. Protein product: CASSLVQLEQYF. V is TRBV7-8 and J is TRBJ2-7; D remains unclear. V lost 6 bases and J lost 6, with 12 bases in between. The germline V gene encodes CDR1 SGHVS and CDR2 FQNEAQ. This CDR3 has 12 residues.

CDR3 residues: CASSQDNSGRSTDTQYF. In DNA, the CDR3 is TGTGCCAGCAGCCAAGACAATAGCGGGAGAAGTACAGATACGCAGTATTTT. The rearrangement joins TRBV4-2 to TRBJ2-3; 9 nucleotides align to TRBD2. Germline lookup yields CDR1 LGHNA and CDR2 YNFKEQ. The junction had 7 bases not matched to a gene; V was cut back by 0 bases and J by 3 bases. The CDR3 has 17 amino acids.